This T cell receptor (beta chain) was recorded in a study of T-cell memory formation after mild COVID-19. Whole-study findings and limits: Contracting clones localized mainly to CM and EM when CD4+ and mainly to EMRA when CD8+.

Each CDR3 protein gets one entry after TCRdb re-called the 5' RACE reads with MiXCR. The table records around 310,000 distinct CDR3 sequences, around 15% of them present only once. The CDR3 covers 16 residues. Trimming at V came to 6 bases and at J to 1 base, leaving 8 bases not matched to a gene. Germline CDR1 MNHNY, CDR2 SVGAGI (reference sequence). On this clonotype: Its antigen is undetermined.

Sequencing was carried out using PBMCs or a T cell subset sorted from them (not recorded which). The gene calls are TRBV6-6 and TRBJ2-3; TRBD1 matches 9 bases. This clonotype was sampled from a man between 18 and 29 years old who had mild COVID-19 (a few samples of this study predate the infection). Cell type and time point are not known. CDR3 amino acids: CASRATQGAGTDTQYF. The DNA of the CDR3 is TGTGCCAGCAGGGCTACACAGGGGGCGGGCACAGATACGCAGTATTTT.